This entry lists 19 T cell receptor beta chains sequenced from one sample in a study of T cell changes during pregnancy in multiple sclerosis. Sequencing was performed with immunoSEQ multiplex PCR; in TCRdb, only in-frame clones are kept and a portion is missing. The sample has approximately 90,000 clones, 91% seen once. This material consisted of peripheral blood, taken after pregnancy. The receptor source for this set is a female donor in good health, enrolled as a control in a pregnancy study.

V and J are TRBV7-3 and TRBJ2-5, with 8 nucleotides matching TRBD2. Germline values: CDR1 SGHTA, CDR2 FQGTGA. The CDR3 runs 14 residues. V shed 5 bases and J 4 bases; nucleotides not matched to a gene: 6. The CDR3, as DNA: TGTGCCAGCAGCGAAAACGGGGGGGGAGAGACCCAGTACTTC. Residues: CASSENGGGETQYF. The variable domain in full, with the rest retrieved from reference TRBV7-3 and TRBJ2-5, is GAGVSQTPSNKVTEKGKYVELRCDPISGHTALYWYRQSLGQGPEFLIYFQGTGAADDSGLPNDRFFAVRPEGSVSTLKIQRTERGDSAVYLCASSENGGGETQYFGPGTRLLVL.

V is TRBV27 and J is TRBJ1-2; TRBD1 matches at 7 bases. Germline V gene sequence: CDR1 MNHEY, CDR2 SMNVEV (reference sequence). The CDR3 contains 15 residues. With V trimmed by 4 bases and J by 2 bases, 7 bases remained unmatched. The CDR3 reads CASSSPRQGNYGYTF. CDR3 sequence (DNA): TGTGCCAGCAGTTCCCCGCGACAGGGAAACTATGGCTACACCTTC.

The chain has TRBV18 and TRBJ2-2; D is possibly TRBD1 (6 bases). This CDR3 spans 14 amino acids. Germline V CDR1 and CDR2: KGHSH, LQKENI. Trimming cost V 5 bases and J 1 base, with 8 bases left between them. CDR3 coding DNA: TGTGCCAGCTCAGACAGGAGGAACACCGGGGAGCTGTTTTTT. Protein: CASSDRRNTGELFF.

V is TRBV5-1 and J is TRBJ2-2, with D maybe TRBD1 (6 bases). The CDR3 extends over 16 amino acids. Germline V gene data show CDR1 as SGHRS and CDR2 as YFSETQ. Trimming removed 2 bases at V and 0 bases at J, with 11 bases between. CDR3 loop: CASSFPTGANTGELFF. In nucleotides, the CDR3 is TGCGCCAGCAGCTTCCCGACAGGCGCGAACACCGGGGAGCTGTTTTTT.

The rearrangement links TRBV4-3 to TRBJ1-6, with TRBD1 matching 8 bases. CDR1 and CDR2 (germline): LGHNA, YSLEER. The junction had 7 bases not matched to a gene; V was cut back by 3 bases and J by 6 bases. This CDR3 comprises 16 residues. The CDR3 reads CASSQGTGPVNSPLHF. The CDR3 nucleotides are TGCGCCAGCAGCCAGGGGACAGGCCCCGTTAATTCACCCCTCCACTTT.

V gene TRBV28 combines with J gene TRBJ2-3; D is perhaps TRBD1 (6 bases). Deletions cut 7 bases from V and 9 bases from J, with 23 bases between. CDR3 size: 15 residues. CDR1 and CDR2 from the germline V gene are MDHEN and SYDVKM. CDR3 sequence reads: CASTSPSGGTRTQYF. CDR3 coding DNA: TGTGCCAGCACCTCCCCCAGCGGTGGGACAAGGACGCAGTATTTT.

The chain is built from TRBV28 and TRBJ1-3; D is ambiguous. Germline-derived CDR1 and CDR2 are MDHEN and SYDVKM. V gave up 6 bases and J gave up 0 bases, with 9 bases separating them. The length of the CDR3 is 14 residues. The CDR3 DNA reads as TGTGCCAGCAGCATAAGGAGCTCTGGAAACACCATATATTTT. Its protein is CASSIRSSGNTIYF.

The CDR3 is CAISEWGQARDGYTF. The CDR3 DNA reads TGTGCCATCAGTGAGTGGGGACAGGCCCGCGATGGCTACACCTTC. This chain connects TRBV10-3 to TRBJ1-2; 8 bases match TRBD1. CDR3 length: 15 amino acids. V shed 1 base and J 6 bases; nucleotides not matched to a gene: 7. The germline V gene encodes CDR1 ENHRY and CDR2 SYGVKD.

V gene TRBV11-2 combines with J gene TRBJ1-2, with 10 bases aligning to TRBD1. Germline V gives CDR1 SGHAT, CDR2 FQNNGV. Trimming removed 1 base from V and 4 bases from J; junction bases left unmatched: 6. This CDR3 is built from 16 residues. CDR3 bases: TGTGCCAGCAGCTTAGTAGGGACAGGGGCCCTCTATGGCTACACCTTC. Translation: CASSLVGTGALYGYTF.

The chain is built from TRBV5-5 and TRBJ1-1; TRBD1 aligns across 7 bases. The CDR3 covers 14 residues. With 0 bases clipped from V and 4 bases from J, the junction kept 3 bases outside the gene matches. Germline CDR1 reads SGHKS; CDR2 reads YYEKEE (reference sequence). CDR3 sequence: CASSLVGTVTEAFF. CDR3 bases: TGTGCCAGCAGCTTGGTAGGGACAGTCACTGAAGCTTTCTTT.

CDR3 amino acids: CASAAGLVGEAFF. In DNA, the CDR3 is TGTGCCAGTGCCGCAGGGCTGGTGGGTGAAGCTTTCTTT. The gene calls are TRBV27 and TRBJ1-1; possibly TRBD1 for D (5 bases). CDR3 length: 13 residues. V was cut by 9 bases and J by 7 bases, with 18 bases left in between. The germline V gene encodes CDR1 MNHEY and CDR2 SMNVEV (reference sequence).

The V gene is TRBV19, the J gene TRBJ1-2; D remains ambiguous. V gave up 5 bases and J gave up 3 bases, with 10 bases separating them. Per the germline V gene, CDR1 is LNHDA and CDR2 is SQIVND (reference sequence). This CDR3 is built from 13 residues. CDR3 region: CASSAPRDYGYTF. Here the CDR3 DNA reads TGTGCCAGTAGTGCCCCGAGAGACTATGGCTACACCTTC.

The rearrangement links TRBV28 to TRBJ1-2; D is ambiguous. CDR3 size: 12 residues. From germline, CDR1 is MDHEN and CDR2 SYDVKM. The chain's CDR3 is CATQLQNYGYTF. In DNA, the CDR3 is TGTGCAACGCAGTTGCAAAACTATGGCTACACCTTC.

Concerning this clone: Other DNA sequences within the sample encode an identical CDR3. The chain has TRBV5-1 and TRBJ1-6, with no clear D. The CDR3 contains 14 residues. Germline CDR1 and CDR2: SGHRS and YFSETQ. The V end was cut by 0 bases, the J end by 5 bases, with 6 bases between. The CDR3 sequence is CASSLGQDNSPLHF. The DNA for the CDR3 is TGCGCCAGCAGCTTGGGGCAGGATAATTCACCCCTCCACTTT.

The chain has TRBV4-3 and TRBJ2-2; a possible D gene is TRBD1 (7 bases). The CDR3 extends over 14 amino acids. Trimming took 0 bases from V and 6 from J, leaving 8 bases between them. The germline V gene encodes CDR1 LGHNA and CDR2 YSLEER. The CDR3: CASSQDRGAGELFF. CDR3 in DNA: TGCGCCAGCAGCCAAGACAGGGGGGCCGGGGAGCTGTTTTTT.

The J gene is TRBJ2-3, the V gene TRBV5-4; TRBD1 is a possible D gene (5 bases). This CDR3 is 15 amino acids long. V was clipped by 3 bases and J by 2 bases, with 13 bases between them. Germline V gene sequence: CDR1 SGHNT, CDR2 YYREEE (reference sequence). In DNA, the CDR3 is TGTGCCAGCAGCTCATCAGGGTTGGACACAGATACGCAGTATTTT. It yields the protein CASSSSGLDTDTQYF.

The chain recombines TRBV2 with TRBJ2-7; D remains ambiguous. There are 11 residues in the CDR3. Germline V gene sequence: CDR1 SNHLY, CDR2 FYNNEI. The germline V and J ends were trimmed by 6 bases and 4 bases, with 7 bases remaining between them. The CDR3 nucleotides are TGTGCCAGCAGCCCCTCTTACGAGCAGTACTTC. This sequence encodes CASSPSYEQYF.

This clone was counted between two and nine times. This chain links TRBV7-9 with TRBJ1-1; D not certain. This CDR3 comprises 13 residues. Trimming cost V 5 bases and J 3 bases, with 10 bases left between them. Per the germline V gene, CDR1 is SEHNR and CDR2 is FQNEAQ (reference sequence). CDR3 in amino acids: CASSPYGDTEAFF. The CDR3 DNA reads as TGTGCCAGCAGCCCCTACGGGGACACTGAAGCTTTCTTT.

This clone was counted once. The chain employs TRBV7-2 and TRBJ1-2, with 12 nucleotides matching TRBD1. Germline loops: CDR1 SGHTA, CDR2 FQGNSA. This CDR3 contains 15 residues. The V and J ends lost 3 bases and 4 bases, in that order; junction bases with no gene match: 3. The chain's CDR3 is CASSFRDRGPYGYTF. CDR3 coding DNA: TGTGCCAGCAGCTTCCGGGACAGGGGGCCCTATGGCTACACCTTC.